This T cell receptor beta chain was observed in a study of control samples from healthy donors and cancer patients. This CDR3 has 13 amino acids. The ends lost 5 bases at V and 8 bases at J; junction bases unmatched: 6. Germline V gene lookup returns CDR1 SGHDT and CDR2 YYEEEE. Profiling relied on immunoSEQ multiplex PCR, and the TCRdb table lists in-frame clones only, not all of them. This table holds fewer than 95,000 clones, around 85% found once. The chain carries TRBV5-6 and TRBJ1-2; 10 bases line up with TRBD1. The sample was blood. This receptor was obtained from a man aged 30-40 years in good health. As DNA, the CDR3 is TGTGCCAGCAGTCGGGACAGGGGTGGGGGCTACACCTTC. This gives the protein CASSRDRGGGYTF.